A selection of T cell receptor beta chains follows, all from one sample in a study of CD8 T cells in Susac syndrome. Via MiXCR, TCRdb re-called the immunoSEQ multiplex PCR reads, giving one row per CDR3 protein. The sample includes 100,000 to 150,000 distinct CDR3 sequences, 90% to 95% of them seen just once. Material: CD8+ T cells from PBMCs. The source is a human donor with Susac syndrome. Each CDR3 is given with its conserved first and last residue. Fields, in order: V gene, D gene, J gene, clone size, CDR3 DNA, CDR3 protein. The D gene is left open where the match is weak. Some rows mark clone size as missing; the rest say once, few, many or name a class of expanded clone.

v_call: TRBV25-1; d_call: NA; j_call: TRBJ2-7; clone_size: NA; cdr3_nt: TGTGCCAGCAGTGACCCCAGGGAAACCTACGAGCAGTACTTC; cdr3_aa: CASSDPRETYEQYF
v_call: TRBV4-3; d_call: NA; j_call: TRBJ2-1; clone_size: NA; cdr3_nt: TGCGCCAGCAGCCAAGAGGCTAGCGCTTCCTACAATGAGCAGTTCTTC; cdr3_aa: CASSQEASASYNEQFF
v_call: TRBV30; d_call: NA; j_call: TRBJ2-5; clone_size: NA; cdr3_nt: TGTGCCTGGAGTGTACTTAACAGGGGAGGAGAGACCCAGTACTTC; cdr3_aa: CAWSVLNRGGETQYF
v_call: TRBV7-9; d_call: NA; j_call: TRBJ1-1; clone_size: NA; cdr3_nt: TGTGCCAGCAGCTTAGGGGGGATCGGCACTGAAGCTTTCTTT; cdr3_aa: CASSLGGIGTEAFF
v_call: TRBV5-4; d_call: NA; j_call: TRBJ2-1; clone_size: NA; cdr3_nt: TGTGCCAGCAGCCCGAACTCCTACAATGAGCAGTTCTTC; cdr3_aa: CASSPNSYNEQFF
v_call: TRBV20-1; d_call: NA; j_call: TRBJ2-1; clone_size: NA; cdr3_nt: TGCAGTGCTAGAGGCAGGCTGCAGTTCTTC; cdr3_aa: CSARGRLQFF
v_call: TRBV4-1; d_call: NA; j_call: TRBJ2-5; clone_size: NA; cdr3_nt: TGCGCCAGCAGCCCCCGACAGAACCTCTTCCAAGAGACCCAGTACTTC; cdr3_aa: CASSPRQNLFQETQYF
v_call: TRBV7-6; d_call: TRBD1; j_call: TRBJ2-1; clone_size: NA; cdr3_nt: TGTGCCAGCAGCATCGACAGGGTTGGGAATGAGCAGTTCTTC; cdr3_aa: CASSIDRVGNEQFF
v_call: TRBV13; d_call: TRBD1; j_call: TRBJ1-5; clone_size: NA; cdr3_nt: TGTGCCAGCAGCTCCAGGGGGCAATGGCCCCAGCATTTT; cdr3_aa: CASSSRGQWPQHF
v_call: TRBV24-1; d_call: NA; j_call: TRBJ1-2; clone_size: NA; cdr3_nt: TGTGCCACCAGTGGTGTAACAATTAACTATGGCTACACCTTC; cdr3_aa: CATSGVTINYGYTF
v_call: TRBV9; d_call: TRBD1; j_call: TRBJ1-1; clone_size: once; cdr3_nt: TGTGCCAGCAGCGTAGACCCAGGGGGCAACACTGAAGCTTTCTTT; cdr3_aa: CASSVDPGGNTEAFF
v_call: TRBV4-3; d_call: NA; j_call: TRBJ2-7; clone_size: NA; cdr3_nt: TGCGCCAGCAGCCAAGTCCTTATAGGGGGCTCCTACGAGCAGTACTTC; cdr3_aa: CASSQVLIGGSYEQYF
v_call: TRBV12-3/TRBV12-4; d_call: NA; j_call: TRBJ1-1; clone_size: NA; cdr3_nt: TGTGCCAGCAGTTTATCGCAGTCAGGCGCTGAAGCTTTCTTT; cdr3_aa: CASSLSQSGAEAFF
v_call: TRBV6-5; d_call: NA; j_call: TRBJ1-1; clone_size: NA; cdr3_nt: TGTGCCAGCAGTTACACACAGGGAGCTGAAGCTTTCTTT; cdr3_aa: CASSYTQGAEAFF
v_call: TRBV21-1; d_call: NA; j_call: TRBJ2-7; clone_size: NA; cdr3_nt: TGTGCCAGCAGTCAACAGGGACAGGGAGGGTACGAGCAGTACTTC; cdr3_aa: CASSQQGQGGYEQYF
v_call: TRBV7-2; d_call: NA; j_call: TRBJ2-3; clone_size: NA; cdr3_nt: TGTGCCAGCAGCTTAGTCGAACAGCCGGAACAGTATTTT; cdr3_aa: CASSLVEQPEQYF
v_call: TRBV7-8; d_call: NA; j_call: TRBJ2-1; clone_size: NA; cdr3_nt: TGTGCCAGCACTCAGCAGGGGGGGTACAATGAGCAGTTCTTC; cdr3_aa: CASTQQGGYNEQFF
v_call: TRBV29-1; d_call: NA; j_call: TRBJ1-2; clone_size: NA; cdr3_nt: TGCAGCGTTGAGCGGGGCAGTGGCTACACCTTC; cdr3_aa: CSVERGSGYTF
v_call: TRBV9; d_call: TRBD1; j_call: TRBJ1-2; clone_size: NA; cdr3_nt: TGTGCCAGCAGCGTAGTGGACAGGGGCGCCTATGGCTACACCTTC; cdr3_aa: CASSVVDRGAYGYTF
v_call: TRBV9; d_call: TRBD1; j_call: TRBJ1-2; clone_size: NA; cdr3_nt: TGTGCCAGCAGCGTAGGAGGGGGCGTTGGCTATGGCTACACCTTC; cdr3_aa: CASSVGGGVGYGYTF
v_call: TRBV13; d_call: NA; j_call: TRBJ2-7; clone_size: NA; cdr3_nt: TGTGCCAGCAGCTTAGGACAGGGAGTCGAGCAGTACTTC; cdr3_aa: CASSLGQGVEQYF
v_call: TRBV5-4; d_call: NA; j_call: TRBJ1-1; clone_size: NA; cdr3_nt: TGTGCCAGCAGCCCGTCCAACACTGAAGCTTTCTTT; cdr3_aa: CASSPSNTEAFF
v_call: TRBV28; d_call: NA; j_call: TRBJ1-6; clone_size: NA; cdr3_nt: TGTGCCAGCAGTTTAAATCAGTTCTGGGGTCGGTTCTATAATTCACCCCTCCACTTT; cdr3_aa: CASSLNQFWGRFYNSPLHF
v_call: TRBV11-1; d_call: TRBD1; j_call: TRBJ2-5; clone_size: NA; cdr3_nt: TGTGCCAGCAGCCCCCCGGACAGGAAAGAGACCCAGTACTTC; cdr3_aa: CASSPPDRKETQYF
v_call: TRBV7-9; d_call: NA; j_call: TRBJ1-1; clone_size: NA; cdr3_nt: TGTGCCAGCAGCTTAGTCCAGCCCGCTGAAGCTTTCTTT; cdr3_aa: CASSLVQPAEAFF
v_call: TRBV20-1; d_call: NA; j_call: TRBJ1-1; clone_size: NA; cdr3_nt: TGCAGTGCTGACCAGATGCGGACTGAAGCTTTCTTT; cdr3_aa: CSADQMRTEAFF
v_call: TRBV20-1; d_call: TRBD2; j_call: TRBJ2-7; clone_size: NA; cdr3_nt: TGCAGTGCTAGAAGCGGGGGACCCGGGGCCGTCTACGAGCAGTACTTC; cdr3_aa: CSARSGGPGAVYEQYF
v_call: TRBV12-5; d_call: NA; j_call: TRBJ2-5; clone_size: once; cdr3_nt: TGTGCTAGTGGTTTGTCGGATGCAGAGACCCAGTACTTC; cdr3_aa: CASGLSDAETQYF
v_call: TRBV10-3; d_call: TRBD2; j_call: TRBJ2-1; clone_size: NA; cdr3_nt: TGTGCCATCAGTGGTGGGACTAGCAGGGCGCTCTACAATGAGCAGTTCTTC; cdr3_aa: CAISGGTSRALYNEQFF
v_call: TRBV6-1; d_call: TRBD2; j_call: TRBJ2-2; clone_size: NA; cdr3_nt: TGTGCCACTATGACTAGCGGGGATTTGGGGGAGCTGTTTTTT; cdr3_aa: CATMTSGDLGELFF
v_call: TRBV2; d_call: NA; j_call: TRBJ1-2; clone_size: NA; cdr3_nt: TGTGCCAGCAGTGAATGGGGATTATTCTATGGCTACACCTTC; cdr3_aa: CASSEWGLFYGYTF
v_call: TRBV25-1; d_call: NA; j_call: TRBJ1-5; clone_size: NA; cdr3_nt: TGTGCCAGCAGTGAACCAGGGAGCCTCCAGCCCCAGCATTTT; cdr3_aa: CASSEPGSLQPQHF
v_call: TRBV4-1; d_call: NA; j_call: TRBJ1-5; clone_size: NA; cdr3_nt: TGCGCCAGCAGCATCAAAACGGGGGCTAATCAGCCCCAGCATTTT; cdr3_aa: CASSIKTGANQPQHF
v_call: TRBV7-3; d_call: NA; j_call: TRBJ2-3; clone_size: NA; cdr3_nt: TGTGCCAGCAGCTTAACGGGCTCCGGGGATACGCAGTATTTT; cdr3_aa: CASSLTGSGDTQYF
v_call: TRBV7-2; d_call: TRBD2; j_call: TRBJ2-5; clone_size: NA; cdr3_nt: TGTGCCAGCAGCTTAGAACTAGCGGGAGGGCCATGGGGGGAGACCCAGTACTTC; cdr3_aa: CASSLELAGGPWGETQYF
v_call: TRBV3-1; d_call: TRBD1; j_call: TRBJ2-5; clone_size: NA; cdr3_nt: TGTGCCAGCAGCCAAGCGGACAGGGTTGAAGAGACCCAGTACTTC; cdr3_aa: CASSQADRVEETQYF
v_call: TRBV20-1; d_call: NA; j_call: TRBJ1-2; clone_size: NA; cdr3_nt: TGCAGTGCTAGAGTGGAGGGGGGGTGGGATGGCTACACCTTC; cdr3_aa: CSARVEGGWDGYTF
v_call: TRBV4-1; d_call: NA; j_call: TRBJ1-2; clone_size: NA; cdr3_nt: TGCGCCAGCAGCCAAGATCGGGGGCCCACACCATCCTATGGCTACACCTTC; cdr3_aa: CASSQDRGPTPSYGYTF
v_call: TRBV24-1; d_call: TRBD1; j_call: TRBJ2-2; clone_size: NA; cdr3_nt: TGTGCCACCAGTGGAACAGGGGACAACACCGGGGAGCTGTTTTTT; cdr3_aa: CATSGTGDNTGELFF
v_call: TRBV12-3/TRBV12-4; d_call: NA; j_call: TRBJ1-1; clone_size: NA; cdr3_nt: TGTGCCAGCACCCTTGGGGTAATGAACACTGAAGCTTTCTTT; cdr3_aa: CASTLGVMNTEAFF
v_call: TRBV18; d_call: TRBD1; j_call: TRBJ2-5; clone_size: NA; cdr3_nt: TGTGCCAGCTCACCCACGACAGGGGAACAAGAGACCCAGTACTTC; cdr3_aa: CASSPTTGEQETQYF
v_call: TRBV7-3; d_call: TRBD2; j_call: TRBJ2-1; clone_size: NA; cdr3_nt: TGTGCCAGCAGCACAAACGGGGGGTACAATGAGCAGTTCTTC; cdr3_aa: CASSTNGGYNEQFF
v_call: TRBV30; d_call: NA; j_call: TRBJ2-1; clone_size: NA; cdr3_nt: TGTGCCTGGAGTGTATCGGTGCCAGAGCAGTTCTTC; cdr3_aa: CAWSVSVPEQFF
v_call: TRBV28; d_call: NA; j_call: TRBJ1-1; clone_size: once; cdr3_nt: TGTGCCAGCAGTTTAACGGGGACTCAAAACACTGAAGCTTTCTTT; cdr3_aa: CASSLTGTQNTEAFF
v_call: TRBV15; d_call: TRBD1; j_call: TRBJ2-7; clone_size: NA; cdr3_nt: TGTGCCACCAGCAGACAATCGACAGGGGATTCCTACGAGCAGTACTTC; cdr3_aa: CATSRQSTGDSYEQYF
v_call: TRBV5-1; d_call: NA; j_call: TRBJ2-1; clone_size: NA; cdr3_nt: TGCGCCAGCAGTCTGGCGCAATCGGATGAGCAGTTCTTC; cdr3_aa: CASSLAQSDEQFF
v_call: TRBV20-1; d_call: TRBD1; j_call: TRBJ2-2; clone_size: NA; cdr3_nt: TGCAGTGCTAGAGATATGGGGACAGGGTTGATGTTTTTT; cdr3_aa: CSARDMGTGLMFF
v_call: TRBV3-1; d_call: TRBD2; j_call: TRBJ2-5; clone_size: NA; cdr3_nt: TGTGCCAGCAGCCCCGGGGGAGCGGGGGCCCCAAATCAAGAGACCCAGTACTTC; cdr3_aa: CASSPGGAGAPNQETQYF
v_call: TRBV24-1; d_call: NA; j_call: TRBJ2-3; clone_size: NA; cdr3_nt: TGTGCCACCAGTGAACCGGACACAGATACGCAGTATTTT; cdr3_aa: CATSEPDTDTQYF
v_call: TRBV25-1; d_call: NA; j_call: TRBJ1-1; clone_size: NA; cdr3_nt: TGTGCCAGCAGTGAATCAGCGGGGGTGGACACTGAAGCTTTCTTT; cdr3_aa: CASSESAGVDTEAFF
v_call: TRBV30; d_call: TRBD2; j_call: TRBJ2-7; clone_size: NA; cdr3_nt: TGTGCCTGGAGCGCAGATCTTGGACTAGCTGACGAGCAGTACTTC; cdr3_aa: CAWSADLGLADEQYF
v_call: TRBV12-3/TRBV12-4; d_call: NA; j_call: TRBJ2-5; clone_size: NA; cdr3_nt: TGTGCCAGCGGCCCCACCTTGGGGACCCAGTACTTC; cdr3_aa: CASGPTLGTQYF